These 9 T cell receptor beta chains share one sample of origin, sequenced in a study of patients and donors after allogeneic stem cell transplantation. TCRdb re-derived calls from the RT-PCR reads in MiXCR, one entry per CDR3 protein. The table lists about a million distinct CDR3 sequences, roughly 18% of them singletons. The sequenced sample consisted of blood, either unsorted or a sorted T cell fraction (not recorded which). The source of these receptors is a human donor who was either an allogeneic HSCT recipient or a stem cell or donor lymphocyte infusion donor (not recorded which). It is not recorded whose cells these are; they may come from a transplant donor.

The V and J genes are TRBV5-6 and TRBJ2-5, with D perhaps matching TRBD1 or TRBD2 (5 bases each). The V and J ends lost 4 bases and 9 bases respectively, with 19 bases between them. CDR1 is SGHDT and CDR2 is YYEEEE in the germline V gene. There are 14 residues in the CDR3. The CDR3 DNA reads as TGTGCCAGCAGCCAAGGGACCGCCGTCGAGCCCCAGTACTTC. Its translation is CASSQGTAVEPQYF. The entire variable domain, with the rest obtained from reference TRBV5-6 and TRBJ2-5, is as follows: DAGVTQSPTHLIKTRGQQVTLRCSPKSGHDTVSWYQQALGQGPQFIFQYYEEEERQRGNFPDRFSGHQFPNYSSELNVNALLLGDSALYLCASSQGTAVEPQYFGPGTRLLVL.

The chain carries TRBV5-5 and TRBJ2-1; D not certain. The V and J ends lost 1 base and 7 bases respectively, with 12 bases between them. The CDR3 sequence is 14 residues long. Germline V gene sequence: CDR1 SGHKS, CDR2 YYEKEE (reference sequence). Here the CDR3 DNA reads TGTGCCAGCAGCTTGTCCTCGGTTTTTAATGAGCAGTTCTTC. Protein: CASSLSSVFNEQFF.

The V call is TRBV10-3, the J call TRBJ2-1; no definite D call. The CDR3 contains 15 residues. Trimming removed 4 bases at V and 5 bases at J, with 15 bases between. Germline CDR1 is ENHRY and CDR2 is SYGVKD. In DNA, the CDR3 is TGTGCCATCAGTGGGTCCCCTTTGGAACACAATGAGCAGTTCTTC. Its protein product is CAISGSPLEHNEQFF.

This clonotype has a handful of counts. The V and J genes are TRBV11-2 and TRBJ2-7; D may be TRBD1 (5 bases). CDR1 SGHAT and CDR2 FQNNGV come from the germline V gene. This CDR3 is built from 14 residues. V was cut by 1 base and J by 6 bases, with 13 bases left in between. DNA for the CDR3: TGTGCCAGCAGCTTAGGACAGTCCTCCGCCGAGCAGTACTTC. Its protein is CASSLGQSSAEQYF.

The CDR3 here is CASSYQAGNSPLHF. The CDR3 bases are TGTGCCAGCAGTTATCAGGCAGGAAATTCACCCCTCCACTTT. This chain links TRBV12-3 or TRBV12-4 with TRBJ1-6; D is unclear. The V end was cut by 4 bases, the J end by 7 bases, with 11 bases between. The CDR3 contains 14 residues.

The CDR3: CSAIPQWTSGGSYQETQYF. DNA for the CDR3: TGCAGTGCTATCCCCCAATGGACTAGCGGGGGATCCTACCAAGAGACCCAGTACTTC. The gene calls are TRBV20-1 and TRBJ2-5; 13 bases align to TRBD2. The CDR3 consists of 19 residues. From germline, CDR1 is DFQATT and CDR2 SNEGSKA (reference sequence). V shed 4 bases and J 0 bases; nucleotides not matched to a gene: 14.

Only a few counts were recorded for this clonotype. The chain carries TRBV20-1 and TRBJ2-1, with 9 nucleotides matching TRBD2. Germline lookup yields CDR1 DFQATT and CDR2 SNEGSKA (reference sequence). The ends lost 5 bases at V and 3 bases at J; junction bases unmatched: 5. This CDR3 has 14 residues. DNA for the CDR3: TGCAGTGCTCCACTAGCGGGCAACTACAATGAGCAGTTCTTC. It specifies CSAPLAGNYNEQFF.

This sequence joins TRBV3-1 and TRBJ1-6, with D possibly being TRBD1 (5 bases). Germline V gene data show CDR1 as LGHDT and CDR2 as YNNKEL (reference sequence). This CDR3 has 14 residues. V was shortened by 1 base and J by 15 bases, with 16 bases between the two germline ends. The CDR3 reads CASSQASRGSYLHF. CDR3 sequence (DNA): TGTGCCAGCAGCCAAGCGTCTCGGGGGTCTTACCTCCACTTT.

This clonotype was picked up a small number of times. This chain connects TRBV25-1 to TRBJ2-2; 7 bases are shared with TRBD1. J gave up 4 bases and V 7 bases, and 3 bases lay outside the gene matches. The germline gives CDR1 MGHDK, CDR2 SYGVNS. The CDR3 extends over 13 amino acids. The CDR3 loop reads CASTYRGTGELFF. CDR3 nucleotide sequence: TGTGCCAGCACCTACAGGGGCACCGGGGAGCTGTTTTTT.